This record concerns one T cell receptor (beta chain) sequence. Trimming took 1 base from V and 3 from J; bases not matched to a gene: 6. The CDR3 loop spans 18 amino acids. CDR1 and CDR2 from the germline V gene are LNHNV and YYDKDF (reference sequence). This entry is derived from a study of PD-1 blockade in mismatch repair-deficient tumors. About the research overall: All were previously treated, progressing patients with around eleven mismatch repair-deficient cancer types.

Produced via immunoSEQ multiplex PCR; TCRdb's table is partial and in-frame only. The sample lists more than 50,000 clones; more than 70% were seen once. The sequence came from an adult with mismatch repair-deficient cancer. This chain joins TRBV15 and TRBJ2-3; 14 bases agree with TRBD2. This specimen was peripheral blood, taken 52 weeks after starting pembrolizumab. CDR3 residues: CATSRGLAGGPRTDTQYF. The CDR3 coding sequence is TGTGCCACCAGCAGAGGACTAGCGGGAGGGCCAAGGACAGATACGCAGTATTTT. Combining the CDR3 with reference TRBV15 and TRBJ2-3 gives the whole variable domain DAMVIQNPRYQVTQFGKPVTLSCSQTLNHNVMYWYQQKSSQAPKLLFHYYDKDFNNEADTPDNFQSRRPNTSFCFLDIRSPGLGDTAMYLCATSRGLAGGPRTDTQYFGPGTRLTVL.